Below are 5 T cell receptor beta chains sequenced from a single sample in a study of CD8 T cells in Susac syndrome. It was with random hexamers that about 0.45 to 1 ug RNA was reverse transcribed. One entry per CDR3 protein, called by TCRdb with MiXCR from the immunoSEQ multiplex PCR reads. The table lists some 260,000 distinct CDR3 sequences, about 88% of them singletons, with approximately 0.11% in the top ten. Sequencing was carried out using CD8+ T cells from PBMCs. The receptor source for this set is a human donor with multiple sclerosis.

This clonotype has only a few counts. The chain is built from TRBV5-4 and TRBJ1-3; no definite D call. V was pared by 1 base and J by 1 base, with 6 bases between. CDR1 SGHNT and CDR2 YYREEE come from the germline V gene (reference sequence). This CDR3 has 14 amino acids. The DNA of the CDR3 is TGTGCCAGCAGCTTGCGGCTGTCTGGAAACACCATATATTTT. Encoded protein: CASSLRLSGNTIYF.

This clonotype has a single count. J is TRBJ1-2 and V is TRBV24-1; a possible D gene is TRBD1 (5 bases). Looked up from germline, CDR1 is KGHDR and CDR2 is SFDVKD. The CDR3 totals 14 residues. V shed 5 bases and J shed 4 bases, with 13 bases lying between them. The CDR3 region is CATSGDRGGYGYTF. CDR3 bases: TGTGCCACCAGTGGGGACCGAGGAGGCTATGGCTACACCTTC.

This clonotype appeared once. The chain uses TRBV19 and TRBJ1-1; unclear D gene. This CDR3 spans 14 amino acids. Germline assignment: CDR1 LNHDA and CDR2 SQIVND (reference sequence). V lost 3 bases, J lost 4 bases, and 12 bases lay in between. The CDR3 reads CASSMAGFGTEAFF. CDR3 in DNA: TGTGCCAGTAGTATGGCCGGGTTTGGCACTGAAGCTTTCTTT.

The V and J genes are TRBV15 and TRBJ1-1; D not certain. V shed 4 bases and J shed 10 bases, with 16 bases lying between them. The CDR3 is 13 amino acids. Germline V gene lookup returns CDR1 LNHNV and CDR2 YYDKDF (reference sequence). CDR3 loop: CATSNGEAWAAFF. CDR3 DNA: TGTGCCACCAGCAACGGGGAGGCTTGGGCAGCTTTCTTT.

The chain is built from TRBV7-9 and TRBJ2-3; TRBD2 matches 10 bases. With V trimmed by 5 bases and J by 6 bases, 8 bases remained unmatched. The CDR3 loop spans 15 amino acids. Germline V gene lookup returns CDR1 SEHNR and CDR2 FQNEAQ (reference sequence). This CDR3 reads CASSPSGGAGDTQYF. CDR3 DNA: TGTGCCAGCAGCCCTAGCGGGGGCGCGGGGGATACGCAGTATTTT.